This is a list of T cell receptor beta chains from one sample in a study of OX40 agonist ivuxolimab in advanced cancers. Profiling relied on immunoSEQ multiplex PCR, and the TCRdb table lists in-frame clones only, not all of them. The table lists tens of thousands of clones, roughly 88% of them singletons. Here the sequenced sample was CD4+ or CD8+ T cells sorted from blood, taken in a trial of the OX40 agonist ivuxolimab. These receptors originate from an adult with an advanced solid tumor such as melanoma, head and neck, liver or kidney cancer. Each CDR3 is given with its conserved first and last residue. D genes are given only for firm matches. Size is stated for part of the rows, as once, few or many counts, or as a class when the clone is expanded.

>.|TRBV5-6|.|TRBJ2-1
CASRQGEVLSSYNEQFF
TGTGCCAGCCGACAAGGTGAGGTCTTAAGCTCCTACAATGAGCAGTTCTTC
>.|TRBV9|TRBD1|TRBJ2-3
CASSDRGDTQYF
TGTGCCAGCAGCGACAGGGGAGATACGCAGTATTTT
>once|TRBV5-6|.|TRBJ2-7
CASRGGSYEQYF
TGTGCCAGCAGGGGGGGTTCCTACGAGCAGTACTTC
>.|TRBV28|TRBD1|TRBJ1-4
CASSFRGLRLFF
TGTGCCAGCAGTTTCAGGGGGCTTAGACTGTTTTTT
>.|TRBV6-5|.|TRBJ2-7
CASSGGFDEQYF
TGTGCCAGCAGCGGGGGCTTCGACGAGCAGTACTTC
>.|TRBV2|TRBD1|TRBJ1-5
CASSPTGEQPQHF
TGTGCCAGCAGTCCAACAGGGGAACAGCCCCAGCATTTT
>.|TRBV9|.|TRBJ1-6
CASSPRQSSPLHF
TGTGCCAGCAGCCCCCGACAGAGTTCACCCCTCCACTTT
>.|TRBV6-4|.|TRBJ1-1
CASSEGQGYTEAFF
TGTGCCAGCAGTGAAGGCCAGGGTTACACTGAAGCTTTCTTT
>once|TRBV4-1|.|TRBJ1-5
CASSQGLGYSNQPQHF
TGCGCCAGCAGCCAAGGTTTGGGTTATAGCAATCAGCCCCAGCATTTT
>.|TRBV18|TRBD1|TRBJ1-6
CATKEEGATRNSPLHF
TGTGCCACTAAGGAGGAGGGGGCTACGCGAAATTCACCCCTCCACTTT
>once|TRBV7-9|TRBD1|TRBJ2-1
CASSFPRQGAGYNEQFF
TGTGCCAGCAGCTTCCCCCGACAGGGGGCAGGCTACAATGAGCAGTTCTTC
>.|TRBV5-1|.|TRBJ2-3
CASSLEEFTSTDTQYF
TGCGCCAGCAGCTTGGAGGAGTTCACCAGCACAGATACGCAGTATTTT
>.|TRBV6-5|.|TRBJ1-1
CASKVGQMNTEAFF
TGTGCCAGCAAAGTAGGACAGATGAACACTGAAGCTTTCTTT
>.|TRBV10-2|.|TRBJ2-7
CASREIPGGYEQYF
TGCGCCAGCAGGGAGATACCAGGAGGCTACGAGCAGTACTTC
>.|TRBV6-1|.|TRBJ1-1
CASSDTQGNTEAFF
TGTGCCAGCAGTGATACGCAGGGGAACACTGAAGCTTTCTTT
>.|TRBV11-2|.|TRBJ2-5
CASSPRFVETQYF
TGTGCCAGCAGCCCACGATTTGTAGAGACCCAGTACTTC
>.|TRBV7-3|.|TRBJ2-3
CASSSILGPPDTQYF
TGTGCCAGCAGCTCTATATTAGGGCCCCCAGATACGCAGTATTTT
>.|TRBV10-3|TRBD1|TRBJ1-1
CAISGQGNTEAFF
TGTGCCATCAGTGGACAGGGAAACACTGAAGCTTTCTTT
>.|TRBV19|.|TRBJ1-2
CASSETLVGGYTF
TGTGCCAGTAGTGAGACCCTGGTTGGTGGCTACACCTTC
>.|TRBV19|.|TRBJ2-1
CASSIVAGRRSSYNEQFF
TGTGCCAGTAGTATCGTAGCCGGACGGCGGAGCTCCTACAATGAGCAGTTCTTC
>.|TRBV7-2|.|TRBJ2-3
CASSSGGSTDTQYF
TGTGCCAGCAGCTCAGGCGGGAGCACAGATACGCAGTATTTT
>once|TRBV5-1|.|TRBJ1-3
CASRLDLSSGNTIYF
TGCGCCAGCAGACTAGACTTGAGCTCTGGAAACACCATATATTTT
>.|TRBV19|TRBD1|TRBJ2-6
CASSPGVGQGISGANVLTF
TGTGCCAGTAGTCCAGGGGTGGGACAGGGCATCTCTGGGGCCAACGTCCTGACTTTC
>.|TRBV6-1|.|TRBJ1-6
CASRNPVNSPLHF
TGTGCCAGCAGGAATCCCGTTAATTCACCCCTCCACTTT
>.|TRBV18|TRBD2|TRBJ2-3
CASSPLAGADDTQYF
TGTGCCAGCTCCCCCTTAGCGGGGGCCGACGATACGCAGTATTTT
>once|TRBV7-9|TRBD1|TRBJ1-1
CASSLQGARAEAFF
TGTGCCAGCAGCCTACAGGGGGCGCGGGCTGAAGCTTTCTTT
>.|TRBV7-8|.|TRBJ1-4
CASSLSAAGSGKLFF
TGTGCCAGCAGCTTATCCGCGGCAGGGTCGGGAAAACTGTTTTTT
>few|TRBV30|.|TRBJ1-1
CAWSPPPGVTEAFF
TGTGCCTGGAGTCCCCCCCCAGGGGTCACTGAAGCTTTCTTT
>.|TRBV30|TRBD1|TRBJ1-1
CAWSEDRGTEAFF
TGTGCCTGGAGTGAGGACAGGGGGACTGAAGCTTTCTTT
>.|TRBV5-8|TRBD1|TRBJ1-3
CASSSGTGYGNTIYF
TGTGCCAGCAGCTCCGGGACAGGGTATGGAAACACCATATATTTT
>.|TRBV19|.|TRBJ1-5
CASSIKDSDNQPQHF
TGTGCCAGTAGTATCAAGGATAGTGACAATCAGCCCCAGCATTTT
>.|TRBV7-6|TRBD2|TRBJ2-7
CASSMTSGGLSSYEQYF
TGTGCCAGCAGCATGACTAGCGGGGGGCTGAGCTCCTACGAGCAGTACTTC
>.|TRBV19|TRBD1|TRBJ1-5
CASSIGDRAGYSNQPQHF
TGTGCCAGTAGTATAGGGGACAGGGCCGGTTATAGCAATCAGCCCCAGCATTTT
>.|TRBV18|TRBD2|TRBJ2-1
CASSPSGGASNEQFF
TGTGCCAGCTCACCTAGCGGGGGGGCTAGCAATGAGCAGTTCTTC
>.|TRBV5-4|TRBD1|TRBJ1-3
CASSLQGTSSGNTIYF
TGTGCCAGCAGCTTACAGGGGACGAGCTCTGGAAACACCATATATTTT
>.|TRBV28|TRBD1|TRBJ1-2
CASSFGQENGYTF
TGTGCCAGCAGTTTTGGACAGGAAAACGGCTACACCTTC
>.|TRBV6-6|TRBD1|TRBJ1-1
CASSYGTGRTEAFF
TGTGCCAGCAGTTACGGGACAGGGCGTACTGAAGCTTTCTTT
>.|TRBV11-2|.|TRBJ1-2
CASSLEGHGLDGYTF
TGTGCCAGCAGCTTAGAGGGGCACGGACTCGATGGCTACACCTTC
>.|TRBV19|.|TRBJ1-5
CASSGWGGFNQPQHF
TGTGCCAGTAGTGGATGGGGGGGTTTCAATCAGCCCCAGCATTTT
>.|TRBV5-4|TRBD2|TRBJ2-3
CASSLSSERGRDTQYF
TGTGCCAGCAGCTTGTCTTCGGAGCGGGGGAGAGATACGCAGTATTTT
>.|TRBV10-2|.|TRBJ2-2
CASAGTLNTGELFF
TGCGCCAGCGCCGGGACACTGAACACCGGGGAGCTGTTTTTT
>.|TRBV18|TRBD1|TRBJ1-6
CASSPTGDLPLHF
TGTGCCAGCTCACCGACAGGGGATCTACCCCTCCACTTT
>few|TRBV6-5|.|TRBJ1-2
CASSYYTGTNYGYTF
TGTGCCAGCAGTTACTACACAGGGACCAACTATGGCTACACCTTC
>.|TRBV27|.|TRBJ2-2
CASRKVGTGELFF
TGTGCCAGCCGAAAAGTCGGGACCGGGGAGCTGTTTTTT
>once|TRBV9|.|TRBJ1-1
CASTGAGMNTEAFF
TGTGCCAGCACCGGGGCAGGGATGAACACTGAAGCTTTCTTT
>.|TRBV19|.|TRBJ2-1
CASSIMGSPYNEQFF
TGTGCCAGTAGTATCATGGGGAGTCCCTACAATGAGCAGTTCTTC
>.|TRBV10-3|TRBD1|TRBJ1-3
CAISPQQGAGFGNTIYF
TGTGCCATCAGTCCACAACAGGGGGCAGGTTTTGGAAACACCATATATTTT
>.|TRBV5-1|.|TRBJ1-5
CASSLGASSNQPQHF
TGCGCCAGCAGCTTGGGGGCGAGTAGCAATCAGCCCCAGCATTTT
>.|TRBV23-1|.|TRBJ1-1
CASSQSRREKAFF
TGCGCCAGCAGTCAATCGCGGAGGGAAAAAGCTTTCTTT
>.|TRBV7-8|.|TRBJ1-1
CASSLEYRHSNTEAFF
TGTGCCAGCAGCTTAGAGTACCGACACTCGAACACTGAAGCTTTCTTT
>.|TRBV5-4|.|TRBJ1-2
CASSLDLSSGVPYGYTF
TGTGCCAGCAGCTTGGACTTATCTTCTGGAGTTCCGTATGGCTACACCTTC
>.|TRBV29-1|.|TRBJ1-1
CSVESSLGEAFF
TGCAGCGTTGAATCCAGCCTCGGTGAAGCTTTCTTT
>.|TRBV15|.|TRBJ1-4
CATSRDQLANEKLFF
TGTGCCACCAGCAGAGATCAGCTAGCTAATGAAAAACTGTTTTTT